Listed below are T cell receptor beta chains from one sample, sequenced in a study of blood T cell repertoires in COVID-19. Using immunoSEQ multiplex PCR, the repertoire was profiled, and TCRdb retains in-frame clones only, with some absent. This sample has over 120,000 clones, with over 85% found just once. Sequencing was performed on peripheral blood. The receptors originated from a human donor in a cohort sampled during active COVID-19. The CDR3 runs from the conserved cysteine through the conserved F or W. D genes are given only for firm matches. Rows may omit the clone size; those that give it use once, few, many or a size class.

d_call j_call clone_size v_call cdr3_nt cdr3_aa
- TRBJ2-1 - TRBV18 TGTGCCAGCTCACCCACGGGGGTCGGGTCCTACAATGAGCAGTTCTTC CASSPTGVGSYNEQFF
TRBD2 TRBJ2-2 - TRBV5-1 TGCGCCAGCAGTCCCCGGACTAGCGGGGGGGCCGGGGAGCTGTTTTTT CASSPRTSGGAGELFF
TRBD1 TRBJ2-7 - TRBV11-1 TGTGCCAGCAGCCGACGGACAGGGGCCTACGAGCAGTACTTC CASSRRTGAYEQYF
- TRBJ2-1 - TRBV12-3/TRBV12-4 TGTGCCAGCAGTTTGAATCTGGGGGCGTTTTCGATCTTC CASSLNLGAFSIF
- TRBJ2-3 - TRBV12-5 TGTGCTAGTGGTTTGTTGAGGAGGGTAGGAACAGATACGCAGTATTTT CASGLLRRVGTDTQYF
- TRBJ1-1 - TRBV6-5 TGTGCCAGCAGTTCCAGGCAGGGCATGAACACTGAAGCTTTCTTT CASSSRQGMNTEAFF
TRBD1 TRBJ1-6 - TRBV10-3 TGTGCCATCAGTCTGGGACAGGATAATTCACCCCTCCACTTT CAISLGQDNSPLHF
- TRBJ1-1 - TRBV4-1 TGCGCCAGCAGCCAAGTTGGGACACAAGCTTTCTTT CASSQVGTQAFF
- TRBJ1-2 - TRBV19 TGTGCCAGTACCCCCCGGGACAAGGGCCCCTCGGACTATGGCTACACCTTC CASTPRDKGPSDYGYTF
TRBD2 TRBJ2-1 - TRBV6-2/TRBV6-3 TGTGCCAGCAGCCCAGGACGGCGGGGGGTAAACAATGAGCAGTTCTTC CASSPGRRGVNNEQFF
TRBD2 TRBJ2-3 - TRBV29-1 TGCAGCGTGCCAGCGGGGGCCCTAGATACGCAGTATTTT CSVPAGALDTQYF
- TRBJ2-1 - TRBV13 TGTGCCAGCAGCTCCGCGGGTTGGTATAATAATGAGCAGTTCTTC CASSSAGWYNNEQFF
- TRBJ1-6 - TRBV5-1 TGCGCCAGCGCCGAAGGAGGGAGCTCCTATAATTCACCCCTCCACTTT CASAEGGSSYNSPLHF
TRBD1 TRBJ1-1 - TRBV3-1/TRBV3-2 TGTGCCAGCAGCCCCCCCGGGACAGGGGGCAGGGCTGAAGCTTTCTTT CASSPPGTGGRAEAFF
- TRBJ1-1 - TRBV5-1 TGCGCCAGCAGCTTGGACATGAACACTGAAGCTTTCTTT CASSLDMNTEAFF
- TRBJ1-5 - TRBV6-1 TGTGCCAGCAGTGAATGGCTTCAGCCCCAGCATTTT CASSEWLQPQHF
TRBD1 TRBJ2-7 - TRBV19 TGTGCCAGTCAGGACAGGGGAGGGGACTACGAGCAGTACTTC CASQDRGGDYEQYF
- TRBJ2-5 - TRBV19 TGTGCCAGTAGAGACAGGCTCCGGCAAGAGACCCAGTACTTC CASRDRLRQETQYF
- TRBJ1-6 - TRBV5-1 TGCGCCAGCAGATCGTGGGCAGGCTCCTATAATTCACCCCTCCACTTT CASRSWAGSYNSPLHF
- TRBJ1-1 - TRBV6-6 TGTGCCAGCAGTGGGGCAAGGGGGGGCACTGAAGCTTTCTTT CASSGARGGTEAFF
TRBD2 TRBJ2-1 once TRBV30 TGTGCCTGGAGTGTAGCGAGCGGGGACCACAATGAGCAGTTCTTC CAWSVASGDHNEQFF
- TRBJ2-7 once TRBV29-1 TGCAGCGGCGGACACGGAGCCTTGGTCGAGCAGTACTTC CSGGHGALVEQYF
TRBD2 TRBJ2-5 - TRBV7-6 TGTGCCAGCAGCTTAGGTCTAGCGGGGGTGCAAGAGACCCAGTACTTC CASSLGLAGVQETQYF
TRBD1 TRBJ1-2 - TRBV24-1 TGTGCCACCAGCGAGGGACAGGGTGATGGCTACACCTTC CATSEGQGDGYTF
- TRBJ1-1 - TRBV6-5 TGTGCCAGCAGGGAGGATCAGGCGGGGACTGAAGCTTTCTTT CASREDQAGTEAFF
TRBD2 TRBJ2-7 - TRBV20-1 TGCAGTGCTAGTAGCATATCGAGCGGGGGGGCTACCTACGAGCAGTACTTC CSASSISSGGATYEQYF
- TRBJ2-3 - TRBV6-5 TGTGCCAGCAGTTATTGGGCGAGGGGGAGCACAGATACGCAGTATTTT CASSYWARGSTDTQYF
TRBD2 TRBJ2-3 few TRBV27 TGTGCCAGCAGTTTATTGGCGGGGGGAAGCACAGATACGCAGTATTTT CASSLLAGGSTDTQYF
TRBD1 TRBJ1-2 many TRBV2 TGTGCCAGAACCGGGACAGGGACGTATGGCTACACCTTC CARTGTGTYGYTF
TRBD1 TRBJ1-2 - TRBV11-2 TGTGCCAGCAGCGAGACAGGGAGTAAAATTAGATACTATGGCTACACCTTC CASSETGSKIRYYGYTF
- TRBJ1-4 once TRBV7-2 TGTGCCAGCAGCTTAGCCAGGGGCCAATGGGTTGGCCGGGAAAAACTGTTTTTT CASSLARGQWVGREKLFF
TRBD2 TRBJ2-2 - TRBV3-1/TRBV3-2 TGTGCCAGCGGACTAGCGGGGGTCACCGGGGAGCTGTTTTTT CASGLAGVTGELFF
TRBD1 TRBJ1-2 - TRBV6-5 TGTGCCACGAGAACAGGGGGAACAAGTGGCTACACCTTC CATRTGGTSGYTF
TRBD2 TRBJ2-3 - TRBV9 TGTGCCAGCAGCTCCGGACTAGTGCCAGATACGCAGTATTTT CASSSGLVPDTQYF
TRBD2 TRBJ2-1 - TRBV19 TGTGCCAGTAGACCCCCCGGGACTAGTCCCTACAATGAGCAGTTCTTC CASRPPGTSPYNEQFF
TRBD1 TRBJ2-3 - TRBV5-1 TGCGCCAGCAGCCGGGACAGGGCGGATACGCAGTATTTT CASSRDRADTQYF
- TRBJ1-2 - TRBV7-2 TGTGCCAGCAGCAGCCAGAAGGGGTCTGGCTACACCTTC CASSSQKGSGYTF
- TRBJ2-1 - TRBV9 TGTGCCAGCAGCCCGCGGCCGGGATCCCTTAGGGATGAGCAGTTCTTC CASSPRPGSLRDEQFF
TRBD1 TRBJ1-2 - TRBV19 TGTGCCAGTAGACGCGGGACAGGGGAGTACTATGGCTACACCTTC CASRRGTGEYYGYTF
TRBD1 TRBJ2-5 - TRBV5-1 TGCGCCAGCAGCCAGTGGACAGGCCTGGGGGAGACCCAGTACTTC CASSQWTGLGETQYF
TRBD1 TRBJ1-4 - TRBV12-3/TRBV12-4 TGTGCCAGCAGTTTAAGGGGGCTTAGAAAACTGTTTTTT CASSLRGLRKLFF
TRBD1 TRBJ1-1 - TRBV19 TGTGCCAGTAGTGTCAACAGGGGGACTGAAGCTTTCTTT CASSVNRGTEAFF
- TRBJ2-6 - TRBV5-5 TGTGCCAGCAGCTTAGGAGGGTTTGGGGCCAACGTCCTGACTTTC CASSLGGFGANVLTF
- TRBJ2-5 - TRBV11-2 TGTGCCAGCAGCTTGAGCAGGGTGGAGACCCAGTACTTC CASSLSRVETQYF
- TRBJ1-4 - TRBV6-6 TGTGCCAGCAGCTGGGGCCGGACTAATGAAAAACTGTTTTTT CASSWGRTNEKLFF
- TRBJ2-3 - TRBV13 TGTGCCAGCTCTAGGGGGACCCCGCCTAGCACAGATACGCAGTATTTT CASSRGTPPSTDTQYF
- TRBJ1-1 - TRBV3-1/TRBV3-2 TGTGCCAGCAGCTTAATGAACACTGAAGCTTTCTTT CASSLMNTEAFF
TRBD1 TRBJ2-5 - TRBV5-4 TGTGCCAGCAGCTCCCATAGGGGACAGGGATTTGGGCAAGAGACCCAGTACTTC CASSSHRGQGFGQETQYF